The source of this T cell receptor beta chain is a study of immune heterogeneity within non-small cell lung tumors. Study-wide points: Each patient's tumor sites shared recurring identical dominant CDR3 beta clonotypes, and individual sites also carried their own high-frequency clones. Statistically, local T-cell clonality exhibited a moderate yet significant correlation with local tumor mutational burden (R around 0.35). Different patients shared few of their high-frequency T-cell receptor beta clonotypes.

In its sample, this clonotype was seen a few times. No antigen is known for it. This CDR3 spans 15 amino acids. Germline V gene lookup returns CDR1 LNHDA and CDR2 SQIVND (reference sequence). V shed 5 bases and J 3 bases; nucleotides not matched to a gene: 7. TCR beta CDR3 regions came from multiplex PCR with 32 forward V and 13 reverse J primers. TCRdb re-called the multiplex PCR reads with MiXCR, one entry per CDR3 protein. The sample records 20,000 to 25,000 distinct CDR3 sequences, about 25% being singletons. Genomic DNA extracted from bulk tumor tissue served as template. A total of around 600 ng was used per sample. Taken during surgery, several biopsies per primary tumor were spaced as far apart as possible within the tumor mass. With untreated, newly diagnosed non-small cell lung cancer, the patients went on to undergo curative surgery. Curative-intent surgery was being performed on the donors, who were patients newly diagnosed with non-small cell lung cancer.

The J gene is TRBJ2-1, the V gene TRBV19, with TRBD2 matching over 7 bases. This clonotype was obtained from a man aged 35 to 55 with non-small cell lung cancer. Specimen: lung tumor tissue. In DNA, the CDR3 is TGTGCCAGTAGTTGGTCTAGCGGTCTCTACAATGAGCAGTTCTTC. Encoded protein: CASSWSSGLYNEQFF. Combining the CDR3 with reference TRBV19 and TRBJ2-1 gives the whole variable domain DGGITQSPKYLFRKEGQNVTLSCEQNLNHDAMYWYRQDPGQGLRLIYYSQIVNDFQKGDIAEGYSVSREKKESFPLTVTSAQKNPTAFYLCASSWSSGLYNEQFFGPGTRLTVL.